This T cell receptor (beta chain) derives from a study of cytomegalovirus exposure and HLA in healthy donors. Study summary: About 85 million unique TCR sequences came from HLA-typed donors in an early release.

In the case of this clone: Antigen: not known.

Germline V gene lookup returns CDR1 MDHEN and CDR2 SYDVKM. Trimming removed 2 bases from V and 2 bases from J, with 22 bases in between. This CDR3 spans 19 amino acids. Vbeta (60) and Jbeta (13) primers were used in the PCR. Original methodology: Approximately 11 million of tens of millions of unique TCR beta chains were shared, per a later count. Using immunoSEQ multiplex PCR, the repertoire was profiled, and TCRdb retains in-frame clones only, with some absent. V, J and clone size are those of that table, while D and trimming were read from the DNA. This table lists roughly 57,000 clones. Study findings and constraints: In a later analysis, several top co-occurrence clusters appeared linked to parvovirus B19, influenza, CMV and Epstein-Barr virus. The listing of 150 to 200 TCR beta chains classed them as cytomegalovirus-associated.

The chain combines TRBV28 with TRBJ1-5, with TRBD1 as a possible D gene (6 bases). This clonotype originated in a woman aged 25 to 45 in good health and CMV-seropositive. The sequenced material came from PBMCs. CDR3 residues: CASSLDSGERGIGNQPQHF. CDR3 coding DNA: TGTGCCAGCAGTTTAGACTCCGGGGAGAGGGGGATAGGCAATCAGCCCCAGCATTTT.